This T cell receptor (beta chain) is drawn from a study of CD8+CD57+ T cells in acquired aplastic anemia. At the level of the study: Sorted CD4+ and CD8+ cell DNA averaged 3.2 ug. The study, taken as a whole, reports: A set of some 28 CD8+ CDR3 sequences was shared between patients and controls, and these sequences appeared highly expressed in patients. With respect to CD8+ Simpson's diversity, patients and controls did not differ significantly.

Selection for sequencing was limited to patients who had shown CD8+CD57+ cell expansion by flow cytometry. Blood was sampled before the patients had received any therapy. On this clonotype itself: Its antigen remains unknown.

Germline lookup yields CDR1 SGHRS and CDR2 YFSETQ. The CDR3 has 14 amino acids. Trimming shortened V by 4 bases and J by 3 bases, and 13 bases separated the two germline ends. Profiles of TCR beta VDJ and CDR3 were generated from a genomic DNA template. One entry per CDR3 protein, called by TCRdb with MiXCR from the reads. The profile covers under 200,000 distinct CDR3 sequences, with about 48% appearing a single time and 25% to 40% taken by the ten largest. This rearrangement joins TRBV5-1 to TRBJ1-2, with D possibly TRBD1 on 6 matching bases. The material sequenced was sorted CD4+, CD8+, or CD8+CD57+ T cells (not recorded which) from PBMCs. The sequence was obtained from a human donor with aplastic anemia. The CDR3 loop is CASSPGGSDYGYTF. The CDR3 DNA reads TGCGCCAGCAGCCCTGGGGGCAGCGACTATGGCTACACCTTC.